The 20 T cell receptor beta chains below all came from one sample that was sequenced in a study of blood T cell repertoires in COVID-19. TCRdb's table, derived via immunoSEQ multiplex PCR, lists solely in-frame clones and lacks some. The sample lists roughly 150,000 clones, about 80% seen once, with roughly 11% in the top ten. Sequenced: peripheral blood. These receptors all come from a man in his 70s with active or convalescent COVID-19.

The rearrangement uses TRBV10-3 and TRBJ1-2; a weak D match, TRBD1 (5 bases). Trimming stripped 5 bases from V and 8 bases from J, with 21 bases between. The CDR3 has 15 amino acids. CDR1 ENHRY and CDR2 SYGVKD come from the germline V gene. In DNA form, the CDR3 reads TGTGCCATCAGTCTTTCCGGGACTCGGGGTTGGGGCTACACCTTC. Protein: CAISLSGTRGWGYTF.

V gene TRBV2 combines with J gene TRBJ2-1; weak D call: TRBD2 (6 bases). The CDR3 contains 14 residues. Germline assignment: CDR1 SNHLY and CDR2 FYNNEI. Trimming stripped 3 bases from V and 6 bases from J, with 12 bases between. In DNA form, the CDR3 reads TGTGCCAGCAGTGAGGAGGAGGGGCTCAATGAGCAGTTCTTC. Protein product: CASSEEEGLNEQFF. The variable domain in full, completed from reference TRBV2 and TRBJ2-1, reads EPEVTQTPSHQVTQMGQEVILRCVPISNHLYFYWYRQILGQKVEFLVSFYNNEISEKSEIFDDQFSVERPDGSNFTLKIRSTKLEDSAMYFCASSEEEGLNEQFFGPGTRLTVL.

The chain links TRBV27 to TRBJ2-3; no firm D call. CDR3 length: 14 residues. The V end was cut by 6 bases, the J end by 1 base, with 11 bases between. The germline V gene encodes CDR1 MNHEY and CDR2 SMNVEV (reference sequence). As DNA, the CDR3 is TGTGCCAGCAGACCCAGAATCCGCACAGATACGCAGTATTTT. Translated: CASRPRIRTDTQYF.

The chain joins TRBV18 to TRBJ1-2; D perhaps matches TRBD1 (5 bases). Germline V gene sequence: CDR1 KGHSH, CDR2 LQKENI. V was shortened by 1 base and J by 7 bases, with 7 bases between the two germline ends. The CDR3 extends over 12 amino acids. The CDR3 DNA is TGTGCCAGCTCACCACTGGGGGGTGGCTACACCTTC. It is translated as CASSPLGGGYTF.

The V and J genes are TRBV5-4 and TRBJ2-3; 12 bases line up with TRBD1. V was clipped by 5 bases and J by 5 bases; unmatched bases: 9. The CDR3 sequence is 16 residues long. Looked up from germline, CDR1 is SGHNT and CDR2 is YYREEE (reference sequence). This chain's CDR3 is CASSRPGQGAGDTQYF. The CDR3, as DNA: TGTGCCAGCAGTCGGCCGGGACAGGGGGCAGGAGATACGCAGTATTTT.

In this sample, this clone turned up once. This rearrangement joins TRBV5-1 to TRBJ2-3; 14 nucleotides match TRBD2. The CDR3 consists of 18 residues. Trimming took 2 bases from V and 2 from J; bases not matched to a gene: 7. The V gene's germline CDR1 is SGHRS and CDR2 YFSETQ. DNA for the CDR3: TGCGCCAGCAGCTTAGGAGGACTAGCGGGAGGTACCACAGATACGCAGTATTTT. This translates into CASSLGGLAGGTTDTQYF. The variable domain in full, with the rest retrieved from reference TRBV5-1 and TRBJ2-3, is KAGVTQTPRYLIKTRGQQVTLSCSPISGHRSVSWYQQTPGQGLQFLFEYFSETQRNKGNFPGRFSGRQFSNSRSEMNVSTLELGDSALYLCASSLGGLAGGTTDTQYFGPGTRLTVL.

DNA of the CDR3: TGTGCCAGCAGCTTAGGGGCCCGGGGAGGGATTGAGACCCAGTACTTC. This sequence encodes CASSLGARGGIETQYF. V usage is TRBV7-2 and J usage is TRBJ2-5, with 7 bases aligning to TRBD2. V gave up 1 base and J gave up 5 bases; unmatched junction bases: 10. The length of the CDR3 is 16 residues. The germline gives CDR1 SGHTA, CDR2 FQGNSA.

CDR3 region: CASSSTGRSQTQYF. CDR3 DNA sequence: TGTGCCAGCAGTTCGACAGGGCGTAGTCAGACCCAGTACTTC. The V gene is TRBV27, the J gene TRBJ2-5, with 7 bases identical to TRBD1. In germline, CDR1 is MNHEY, CDR2 SMNVEV (reference sequence). There are 14 residues in the CDR3. V was clipped by 4 bases and J by 6 bases; unmatched bases: 8.

This chain connects TRBV28 to TRBJ1-2, with 7 bases matching TRBD1. Germline V gene data show CDR1 as MDHEN and CDR2 as SYDVKM. Trimming took 3 bases from V and 4 from J; bases not matched to a gene: 11. The CDR3 runs 16 residues. The CDR3, as DNA: TGTGCCAGCAGTTTCCGAGGGGGCAGGGAGGTCTATGGCTACACCTTC. This sequence encodes CASSFRGGREVYGYTF.

This chain joins TRBV6-6 and TRBJ1-4; 7 bases are a match to TRBD1. The CDR3 runs 13 residues. Germline CDR1 and CDR2: MNHNY and SVGAGI (reference sequence). J lost 7 bases, V lost 6 bases, and 5 bases had no gene match. CDR3 nucleotide sequence: TGTGCCAGCAGCCGGGACAGTCGTGAAAAACTGTTTTTT. Encoded protein: CASSRDSREKLFF.

The V and J genes are TRBV3-1 (or the pseudogene TRBV3-2) and TRBJ2-3; 12 bases fit TRBD1. The ends lost 4 bases at V and 5 bases at J; junction bases unmatched: 7. There are 16 residues in the CDR3. Germline-derived CDR1 and CDR2 are LGHDT and YNNKEL (reference sequence). The CDR3 is CASSLTGTGGRDTQYF. CDR3 coding DNA: TGTGCCAGCAGCCTAACCGGGACAGGGGGCAGAGATACGCAGTATTTT.

This clone was detected once. The chain joins TRBV11-3 to TRBJ2-7; TRBD1 aligns across 7 bases. CDR1 is SGHNT, CDR2 YENEEA, per germline. The V and J ends lost 4 bases and 4 bases, in that order; junction bases with no gene match: 7. The CDR3 has 14 residues. CDR3 in amino acids: CASSSSGTEYEQYF. The CDR3 region has the DNA TGTGCCAGCAGCTCTTCCGGGACAGAGTACGAGCAGTACTTC.

The count of this clone is one. The chain uses TRBV7-2 and TRBJ2-3, with 7 bases fitting TRBD2. The CDR3 loop spans 16 amino acids. The trim removed 5 bases at V and 4 bases at J, leaving 12 bases unmatched. Germline-derived CDR1 and CDR2 are SGHTA and FQGNSA. The CDR3 region has the DNA TGTGCCAGCAGCCGGGGTCGGGCGGGAGTGGCAGATACGCAGTATTTT. It yields the protein CASSRGRAGVADTQYF.

The gene calls are TRBV10-3 and TRBJ2-2, with 7 bases aligning to TRBD1. The CDR3 covers 15 residues. V lost 7 bases and J lost 7; bases outside the gene matches: 12. Germline assignment: CDR1 ENHRY and CDR2 SYGVKD. The CDR3 protein is CAITRNPGGGGELFF. DNA of the CDR3: TGTGCCATCACCCGAAATCCAGGGGGTGGCGGGGAGCTGTTTTTT.

The rearrangement joins TRBV6-5 to TRBJ1-1; 8 nucleotides line up with TRBD1. V lost 3 bases, J lost 1 base, and 4 bases stayed unmatched. This CDR3 comprises 15 residues. Germline V CDR1 and CDR2: MNHEY, SVGAGI. The CDR3 protein is CASSYWGQENTEAFF. CDR3 DNA: TGTGCCAGCAGTTATTGGGGACAGGAGAACACTGAAGCTTTCTTT.

The sample holds one count of this clone. This sample includes further DNA sequences coding for the same CDR3. Written as DNA, the CDR3 is TGTGCCAGCAGCTTAGGATCGAGACTAGCGGCAGATACGCAGTATTTT. Protein sequence: CASSLGSRLAADTQYF. V gene TRBV11-1 combines with J gene TRBJ2-3; 9 bases line up with TRBD2. The CDR3 spans 16 residues. V trimming: 1 base; J trimming: 4 bases; junction bases outside the gene matches: 6. Germline lookup yields CDR1 SGHAT and CDR2 FQDESV (reference sequence).

This clone was seen more than once but under ten times. V and J are TRBV6-2 or TRBV6-3 and TRBJ2-1, with TRBD2 matching over 7 bases. The CDR3 contains 16 residues. Unmatched junction bases numbered 8, after V lost 5 bases and J lost 1 base. CDR1 is MNHEY and CDR2 is SVGEGT in the germline V gene. CDR3 nucleotides: TGTGCCAGCAGTGTGCTTCTAGCGGAGTCCTACAATGAGCAGTTCTTC. Encoded protein: CASSVLLAESYNEQFF.

The chain recombines TRBV4-3 with TRBJ2-3, with TRBD2 identical over 9 bases. With 6 bases clipped from V and 3 bases from J, the junction kept 10 bases outside the gene matches. The germline CDR1 and CDR2 sequences are LGHNA and YSLEER. The CDR3 consists of 16 residues. The CDR3 nucleotides are TGCGCCAGCAGTGCCCGAGGGACTAGCCGGACAGATACGCAGTATTTT. Its translation is CASSARGTSRTDTQYF.

The genes are TRBV13 and TRBJ1-1; D gene ambiguous. The germline CDR1 and CDR2 sequences are PRHDT and FYEKMQ (reference sequence). V was shortened by 0 bases and J by 1 base, with 18 bases between the two germline ends. The CDR3 is 18 residues long. The CDR3 DNA is TGTGCCAGCAGCTTAGGCCTAGGAGGCCAGGCCCAGAACACTGAAGCTTTCTTT. Translating it yields CASSLGLGGQAQNTEAFF.

This clone appeared once. This chain links TRBV10-3 with TRBJ2-5; unclear D gene. Trimming stripped 4 bases from V and 3 bases from J, with 6 bases between. The CDR3 loop spans 12 amino acids. Germline CDR1 and CDR2: ENHRY and SYGVKD. The CDR3 is CAISGAEETQYF. In nucleotides, the CDR3 is TGTGCCATCAGTGGGGCAGAAGAGACCCAGTACTTC.